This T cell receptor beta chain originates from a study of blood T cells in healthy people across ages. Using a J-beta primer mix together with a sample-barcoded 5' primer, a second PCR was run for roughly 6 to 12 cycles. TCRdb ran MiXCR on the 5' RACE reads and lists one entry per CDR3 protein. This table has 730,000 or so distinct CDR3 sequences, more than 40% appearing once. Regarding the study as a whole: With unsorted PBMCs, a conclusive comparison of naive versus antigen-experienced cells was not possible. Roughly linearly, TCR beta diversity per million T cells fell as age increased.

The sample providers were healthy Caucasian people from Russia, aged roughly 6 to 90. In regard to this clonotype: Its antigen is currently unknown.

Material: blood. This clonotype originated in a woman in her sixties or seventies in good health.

The CDR3: CSARGRGDYEQYF. For the CDR3, the DNA is TGCAGTGCTAGAGGGCGGGGGGACTACGAGCAGTACTTC. The chain employs TRBV20-1 and TRBJ2-7; 8 bases are shared with TRBD2. The CDR3 contains 13 residues. In germline, CDR1 is DFQATT, CDR2 SNEGSKA (reference sequence). J lost 3 bases, V lost 1 base, and 2 bases had no gene match.